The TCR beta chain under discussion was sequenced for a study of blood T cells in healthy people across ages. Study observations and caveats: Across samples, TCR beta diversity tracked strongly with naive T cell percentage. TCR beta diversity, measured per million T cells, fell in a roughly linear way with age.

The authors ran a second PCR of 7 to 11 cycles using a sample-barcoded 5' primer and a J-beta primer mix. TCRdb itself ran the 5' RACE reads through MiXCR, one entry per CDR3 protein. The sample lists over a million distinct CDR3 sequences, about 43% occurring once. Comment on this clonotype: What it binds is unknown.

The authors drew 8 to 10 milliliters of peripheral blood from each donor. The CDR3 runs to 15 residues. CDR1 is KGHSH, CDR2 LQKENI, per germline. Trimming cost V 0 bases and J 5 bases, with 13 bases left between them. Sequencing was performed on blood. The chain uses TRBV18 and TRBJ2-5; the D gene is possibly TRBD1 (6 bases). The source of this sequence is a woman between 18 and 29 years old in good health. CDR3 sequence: CASSPPNQGKETQYF. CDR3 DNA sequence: TGTGCCAGCTCACCACCTAATCAGGGGAAGGAGACCCAGTACTTC.